The rows below give T cell receptor beta chains drawn from one sample of a study of blood T cell repertoires in COVID-19. Here immunoSEQ multiplex PCR was the method, and the copy in TCRdb shows in-frame clones only, minus some. The sample has about 400,000 clones, about 90% seen once. Sequenced: PBMCs or T cells enriched from blood (not recorded which). The source is a woman aged 25-40 years who had recovered from COVID-19. The CDR3 runs from the conserved cysteine through the conserved F or W. The D gene is left open where the match is weak. The size field is filled for only some rows; it gives once, few, many or a size class.

D gene: NA; clone size: NA; J gene: TRBJ2-2; V gene: TRBV2; CDR3 protein: CASSGGGAGTGELFF; CDR3 DNA: TGTGCCAGCAGTGGGGGGGGCGCGGGCACCGGGGAGCTGTTTTTT
D gene: NA; clone size: NA; J gene: TRBJ1-5; V gene: TRBV6-5; CDR3 protein: CASNLQGGQPQHF; CDR3 DNA: TGTGCCAGCAATTTGCAGGGTGGTCAGCCCCAGCATTTT
D gene: TRBD2; clone size: NA; J gene: TRBJ2-5; V gene: TRBV7-9; CDR3 protein: CASSPGVAGPDQETQYF; CDR3 DNA: TGTGCCAGCAGCCCGGGTGTAGCGGGGCCGGACCAAGAGACCCAGTACTTC
D gene: NA; clone size: NA; J gene: TRBJ1-6; V gene: TRBV7-2; CDR3 protein: CASSLAGPSNSPLHF; CDR3 DNA: TGTGCCAGCAGCTTAGCGGGGCCGAGCAATTCACCCCTCCACTTT
D gene: NA; clone size: NA; J gene: TRBJ1-1; V gene: TRBV7-9; CDR3 protein: CASSLVWGPPEAFF; CDR3 DNA: TGTGCCAGCAGCTTAGTCTGGGGGCCCCCTGAAGCTTTCTTT
D gene: TRBD1; clone size: NA; J gene: TRBJ2-5; V gene: TRBV24-1; CDR3 protein: CATSDPGQGAETQYF; CDR3 DNA: TGTGCCACCAGTGATCCGGGACAGGGTGCCGAGACCCAGTACTTC
D gene: NA; clone size: few; J gene: TRBJ2-7; V gene: TRBV6-5; CDR3 protein: CASSYSETGGNEQYF; CDR3 DNA: TGTGCCAGCAGTTACTCGGAGACCGGGGGAAACGAGCAGTACTTC
D gene: TRBD2; clone size: NA; J gene: TRBJ2-5; V gene: TRBV15; CDR3 protein: CATRSMDSGHRQETQYF; CDR3 DNA: TGTGCCACCCGGAGCATGGATAGCGGGCACCGCCAAGAGACCCAGTACTTC
D gene: TRBD1; clone size: NA; J gene: TRBJ2-1; V gene: TRBV5-1; CDR3 protein: CASSLAMTGVDEQFF; CDR3 DNA: TGCGCCAGCAGCTTGGCTATGACAGGGGTTGATGAGCAGTTCTTC
D gene: TRBD1; clone size: NA; J gene: TRBJ1-2; V gene: TRBV19; CDR3 protein: CASSTPGGGYTF; CDR3 DNA: TGTGCCAGTAGTACCCCAGGGGGGGGCTACACCTTC
D gene: NA; clone size: NA; J gene: TRBJ1-3; V gene: TRBV6-5; CDR3 protein: CASSYSTGSGNTIYF; CDR3 DNA: TGTGCCAGCAGTTACTCAACCGGGTCCGGAAACACCATATATTTT
D gene: TRBD1; clone size: NA; J gene: TRBJ1-1; V gene: TRBV28; CDR3 protein: CASSLYRTGGAAFF; CDR3 DNA: TGTGCCAGCAGTTTATATCGGACAGGGGGTGCAGCTTTCTTT
D gene: NA; clone size: NA; J gene: TRBJ1-1; V gene: TRBV12-5; CDR3 protein: CASGQDATNTEAFF; CDR3 DNA: TGTGCTAGTGGCCAAGATGCTACGAACACTGAAGCTTTCTTT
D gene: NA; clone size: NA; J gene: TRBJ1-5; V gene: TRBV28; CDR3 protein: CASSFRGHGVAQHF; CDR3 DNA: TGTGCCAGCAGTTTCAGGGGCCACGGAGTAGCCCAGCATTTT
D gene: TRBD2; clone size: NA; J gene: TRBJ2-7; V gene: TRBV10-2; CDR3 protein: CASREGLAGGYYEQYF; CDR3 DNA: TGCGCCAGCAGGGAGGGACTAGCGGGGGGATACTACGAGCAGTACTTC
D gene: NA; clone size: NA; J gene: TRBJ1-6; V gene: TRBV7-8; CDR3 protein: CASSAYNSPLHF; CDR3 DNA: TGTGCCAGCAGCGCGTATAATTCACCCCTCCACTTT
D gene: TRBD2; clone size: NA; J gene: TRBJ2-2; V gene: TRBV9; CDR3 protein: CASSVTSGGAVGELFF; CDR3 DNA: TGTGCCAGCAGCGTGACCAGCGGGGGGGCGGTCGGGGAGCTGTTTTTT
D gene: NA; clone size: NA; J gene: TRBJ1-1; V gene: TRBV7-2; CDR3 protein: CASSLYHSNTEAFF; CDR3 DNA: TGTGCCAGCAGCTTGTACCACAGCAACACTGAAGCTTTCTTT
D gene: NA; clone size: NA; J gene: TRBJ2-1; V gene: TRBV6-5; CDR3 protein: CASSRGPPNEQFF; CDR3 DNA: TGTGCCAGCAGCAGGGGCCCCCCCAATGAGCAGTTCTTC
D gene: NA; clone size: NA; J gene: TRBJ1-2; V gene: TRBV6-5; CDR3 protein: CASSYPTPEGTYGYTF; CDR3 DNA: TGTGCCAGCAGTTACCCCACCCCGGAGGGGACCTATGGCTACACCTTC
D gene: TRBD1; clone size: once; J gene: TRBJ1-2; V gene: TRBV7-2; CDR3 protein: CASSPIRDRGRWGGYTF; CDR3 DNA: TGTGCCAGCAGCCCGATAAGGGACAGGGGGCGATGGGGTGGCTACACCTTC
D gene: NA; clone size: NA; J gene: TRBJ1-1; V gene: TRBV7-2; CDR3 protein: CASSSGLNTEAFF; CDR3 DNA: TGTGCCAGCAGTTCTGGGCTGAACACTGAAGCTTTCTTT
D gene: TRBD2; clone size: NA; J gene: TRBJ2-1; V gene: TRBV5-4; CDR3 protein: CASSPGTSGSIDEQFF; CDR3 DNA: TGTGCCAGCAGCCCTGGGACTAGCGGGAGTATCGATGAGCAGTTCTTC
D gene: NA; clone size: once; J gene: TRBJ1-1; V gene: TRBV19; CDR3 protein: CASSPRGANTEAFF; CDR3 DNA: TGTGCCAGTAGCCCCCGGGGGGCGAACACTGAAGCTTTCTTT
D gene: TRBD1; clone size: NA; J gene: TRBJ2-5; V gene: TRBV7-2; CDR3 protein: CASSPGQGQETQYF; CDR3 DNA: TGTGCCAGCAGCCCAGGACAGGGTCAAGAGACCCAGTACTTC
D gene: TRBD1; clone size: NA; J gene: TRBJ2-7; V gene: TRBV6-2/TRBV6-3; CDR3 protein: CASSYSGQGHEQYF; CDR3 DNA: TGTGCCAGCAGTTACTCGGGACAGGGCCACGAGCAGTACTTC
D gene: TRBD1; clone size: NA; J gene: TRBJ2-2; V gene: TRBV3-1/TRBV3-2; CDR3 protein: CASSQVRTGLPGELFF; CDR3 DNA: TGTGCCAGCAGCCAAGTACGGACAGGGTTACCCGGGGAGCTGTTTTTT
D gene: TRBD2; clone size: NA; J gene: TRBJ2-7; V gene: TRBV28; CDR3 protein: CASRISGSDEQYF; CDR3 DNA: TGTGCCAGCAGAATAAGCGGGAGCGACGAGCAGTACTTC
D gene: TRBD2; clone size: NA; J gene: TRBJ2-7; V gene: TRBV19; CDR3 protein: CASSISSGGQNEQYF; CDR3 DNA: TGTGCCAGTAGTATCTCTAGCGGGGGCCAAAACGAGCAGTACTTC
D gene: NA; clone size: NA; J gene: TRBJ2-3; V gene: TRBV4-1; CDR3 protein: CASSQGQSSTDTQYF; CDR3 DNA: TGCGCCAGCAGCCAAGGACAGAGTAGCACAGATACGCAGTATTTT
D gene: TRBD1; clone size: NA; J gene: TRBJ1-1; V gene: TRBV7-2; CDR3 protein: CASSFQGAGAFF; CDR3 DNA: TGTGCCAGCAGCTTCCAGGGGGCAGGAGCTTTCTTT
D gene: NA; clone size: NA; J gene: TRBJ1-1; V gene: TRBV6-2/TRBV6-3; CDR3 protein: CASSSRANTEAFF; CDR3 DNA: TGTGCCAGCAGTTCTCGCGCGAACACTGAAGCTTTCTTT
D gene: NA; clone size: NA; J gene: TRBJ1-2; V gene: TRBV6-6; CDR3 protein: CASTNRGSYGYTF; CDR3 DNA: TGTGCCAGCACCAATCGAGGCTCCTATGGCTACACCTTC
D gene: TRBD1; clone size: few; J gene: TRBJ2-7; V gene: TRBV2; CDR3 protein: CASSSGTVDEQYF; CDR3 DNA: TGTGCCAGCAGTTCCGGGACAGTAGACGAGCAGTACTTC
D gene: TRBD1; clone size: NA; J gene: TRBJ2-7; V gene: TRBV30; CDR3 protein: CAWSSRDSPYEQYF; CDR3 DNA: TGTGCCTGGAGTTCCCGGGACAGTCCCTACGAGCAGTACTTC
D gene: TRBD1; clone size: NA; J gene: TRBJ1-4; V gene: TRBV7-9; CDR3 protein: CASSAGQGDEKLFF; CDR3 DNA: TGTGCCAGCAGCGCGGGACAGGGGGATGAAAAACTGTTTTTT
D gene: NA; clone size: NA; J gene: TRBJ1-5; V gene: TRBV9; CDR3 protein: CASSVEGRDGQPQHF; CDR3 DNA: TGTGCCAGCAGCGTAGAGGGCAGGGATGGTCAGCCCCAGCATTTT
D gene: TRBD1; clone size: NA; J gene: TRBJ2-1; V gene: TRBV7-2; CDR3 protein: CASSSQGQGLNEQFF; CDR3 DNA: TGTGCCAGCAGCTCGCAGGGACAGGGACTCAATGAGCAGTTCTTC
D gene: NA; clone size: NA; J gene: TRBJ2-2; V gene: TRBV7-8; CDR3 protein: CASSSGQYPNTGELFF; CDR3 DNA: TGTGCCAGCAGCTCGGGACAATACCCTAACACCGGGGAGCTGTTTTTT
D gene: TRBD2; clone size: once; J gene: TRBJ2-1; V gene: TRBV5-1; CDR3 protein: CASSSGTSGRIGEQFF; CDR3 DNA: TGCGCCAGCAGCAGCGGGACTAGCGGTCGAATTGGGGAGCAGTTCTTC
D gene: TRBD1; clone size: NA; J gene: TRBJ2-7; V gene: TRBV7-2; CDR3 protein: CASAGGQGYEQYF; CDR3 DNA: TGTGCCAGCGCGGGGGGACAGGGGTACGAGCAGTACTTC
D gene: TRBD2; clone size: NA; J gene: TRBJ2-3; V gene: TRBV24-1; CDR3 protein: CATSDLWASGKYTQYF; CDR3 DNA: TGTGCCACCAGTGATTTGTGGGCTAGCGGGAAATATACGCAGTATTTT
D gene: NA; clone size: NA; J gene: TRBJ1-2; V gene: TRBV12-3/TRBV12-4; CDR3 protein: CASSLTHNYGYTF; CDR3 DNA: TGTGCCAGCAGTTTAACACATAACTATGGCTACACCTTC
D gene: NA; clone size: NA; J gene: TRBJ2-7; V gene: TRBV27; CDR3 protein: CASSLDIPGLTGYEQYF; CDR3 DNA: TGTGCCAGCAGTTTAGATATACCTGGACTGACGGGCTACGAGCAGTACTTC
D gene: NA; clone size: NA; J gene: TRBJ1-3; V gene: TRBV5-6; CDR3 protein: CASSLWVDRFGSGNTIYF; CDR3 DNA: TGTGCCAGCAGCTTGTGGGTCGACAGGTTTGGCTCTGGAAACACCATATATTTT
D gene: NA; clone size: NA; J gene: TRBJ1-5; V gene: TRBV4-3; CDR3 protein: CASSQDFVSNQPQHF; CDR3 DNA: TGCGCCAGCAGCCAAGATTTCGTTAGCAATCAGCCCCAGCATTTT
D gene: NA; clone size: NA; J gene: TRBJ2-7; V gene: TRBV29-1; CDR3 protein: CSVQQGTRSYEQYF; CDR3 DNA: TGCAGCGTTCAACAAGGGACACGCTCCTACGAGCAGTACTTC
D gene: NA; clone size: NA; J gene: TRBJ1-2; V gene: TRBV30; CDR3 protein: CAWIRVSRSGYTF; CDR3 DNA: TGTGCCTGGATCAGGGTATCTCGGTCCGGCTACACCTTC
D gene: NA; clone size: NA; J gene: TRBJ2-7; V gene: TRBV3-1/TRBV3-2; CDR3 protein: CASTIRQGPSYEQYF; CDR3 DNA: TGTGCCAGCACCATACGTCAGGGTCCTTCTTACGAGCAGTACTTC
D gene: NA; clone size: NA; J gene: TRBJ2-5; V gene: TRBV5-4; CDR3 protein: CASSFVGLSETQYF; CDR3 DNA: TGTGCCAGCAGCTTTGTTGGACTTTCGGAGACCCAGTACTTC
D gene: TRBD1; clone size: NA; J gene: TRBJ1-4; V gene: TRBV28; CDR3 protein: CASSGLTGTANEKLFF; CDR3 DNA: TGTGCCAGCAGTGGACTGACCGGGACAGCTAATGAAAAACTGTTTTTT
D gene: TRBD2; clone size: NA; J gene: TRBJ2-7; V gene: TRBV7-9; CDR3 protein: CASSLTSGSTYEQYF; CDR3 DNA: TGTGCCAGCAGCTTAACTAGCGGGAGTACCTACGAGCAGTACTTC
D gene: NA; clone size: few; J gene: TRBJ1-1; V gene: TRBV28; CDR3 protein: CASNTLAWTVNTEAFF; CDR3 DNA: TGTGCCAGCAATACTTTAGCCTGGACAGTGAACACTGAAGCTTTCTTT
D gene: NA; clone size: NA; J gene: TRBJ1-6; V gene: TRBV7-9; CDR3 protein: CASSLNSESPLHF; CDR3 DNA: TGTGCCAGCAGCCTGAACTCCGAATCACCCCTCCACTTT
D gene: NA; clone size: few; J gene: TRBJ1-5; V gene: TRBV15; CDR3 protein: CAPRWSGVSNQPQHF; CDR3 DNA: TGTGCCCCGCGGTGGTCCGGGGTTAGCAATCAGCCCCAGCATTTT